This section outlines one T cell receptor (beta chain) sequence together with its context. Its cognate antigen is unknown. Germline CDR1 is ENHRY and CDR2 is SYGVKD. The trim removed 10 bases at V and 4 bases at J, leaving 9 bases unmatched. CDR3 length: 14 amino acids. RNA transcripts yielded amplified TCR beta CDR3 regions. The study used the HTBI primer set for a first-round RT-PCR of the TCR CDR3. A single record per CDR3 protein comes from TCRdb applying MiXCR to the multiplex PCR reads. The repertoire includes under 700,000 distinct CDR3 sequences, about 43% of them detected once, and 8.2% sits in the top ten. The data stem from a study of T cells in Graves' hyperthyroidism and ophthalmopathy. Findings and caveats of the study: Blood also showed most of the thyroid clonotypes that were expanded above 0.001.

The V gene is TRBV10-3, the J gene TRBJ1-1, with 10 bases identical to TRBD1. This receptor was obtained from a woman aged 18 to 35 with Graves' hyperthyroidism. Material for sequencing was peripheral blood or thyroid tissue (not recorded which). The CDR3 region is CASRRDRGGTEAFF. The DNA for the CDR3 is TGTGCCAGCAGGAGGGACAGGGGTGGCACTGAAGCTTTCTTT.